These T cell receptor beta chains were read from a single sample in a study of blood T cell repertoires in COVID-19. The method was immunoSEQ multiplex PCR; TCRdb's version includes in-frame clones alone and lacks a portion of them. The sample has roughly 160,000 clones, about four fifths seen once; the top ten hold roughly 18%. The sample comprised PBMCs or T cells enriched from blood (not recorded which). These receptors were collected from a man aged 60 to 69 who had recovered from COVID-19. Each CDR3 is given with its conserved first and last residue. The D gene is left open where the match is weak. For some rows the clone size is stated as once, few or many, or as a class when expanded; others skip it.

clone_size	j_call	d_call	v_call	cdr3_nt	cdr3_aa
-	TRBJ1-1	TRBD1	TRBV27	TGTGCCAGCAGTTTAAGGTGGGACAGCCTTGAAGCTTTCTTT	CASSLRWDSLEAFF
-	TRBJ1-4	-	TRBV25-1	TGTGCCAGCAGTCCCCGCTCGGGAGAAAAACTGTTTTTT	CASSPRSGEKLFF
-	TRBJ2-7	-	TRBV5-1	TGCGCCAGCAGCCGAACATCCTACGAGCAGTACTTC	CASSRTSYEQYF
-	TRBJ2-7	-	TRBV28	TGTGCCAGTACAAAGCAGGGTTCCCTCGAGCAGTACTTC	CASTKQGSLEQYF
once	TRBJ1-4	TRBD1	TRBV28	TGTGCCAGCAGTTTACGGCAGGGGGCCAATGAAAAACTGTTTTTT	CASSLRQGANEKLFF
-	TRBJ1-5	-	TRBV28	TGTGCCAGCAGTCTACCGGGAAATAGCAATCAGCCCCAGCATTTT	CASSLPGNSNQPQHF
-	TRBJ1-6	-	TRBV28	TGTGCCAGCAGTTCTACAGACTATAATTCACCCCTCCACTTT	CASSSTDYNSPLHF
-	TRBJ2-5	TRBD1	TRBV28	TGTGCCAGCAGTTTAGGGACAGGGGTTTCGCGGGAGACCCAGTACTTC	CASSLGTGVSRETQYF
-	TRBJ1-2	TRBD1	TRBV7-2	TGTGCCAGCAGCTCGGGTCCGTGGACAGGGAGGGCTAACTATGGCTACACCTTC	CASSSGPWTGRANYGYTF
-	TRBJ2-7	-	TRBV2	TGTGCCAGCAGTGAGCAGGGGCCCTCCTACGAGCAGTACTTC	CASSEQGPSYEQYF
-	TRBJ1-5	-	TRBV5-8	TGTGCCAGCAGCTTGGGACAGGCCAGCAATCAGCCCCAGCATTTT	CASSLGQASNQPQHF
-	TRBJ2-1	-	TRBV7-3	TGTGCCAGCAGCTTAAGCAGGGTTTACAATGAGCAGTTCTTC	CASSLSRVYNEQFF
-	TRBJ2-7	TRBD1	TRBV11-3	TGTGCCAGCAGCTCTACCGGACAGGGATTCCACGAGCAGTACTTC	CASSSTGQGFHEQYF
few	TRBJ2-1	TRBD2	TRBV27	TGTGCCAGCAGTTTCGGAGCGGGAGCGGATGAGCAGTTCTTC	CASSFGAGADEQFF
-	TRBJ2-5	-	TRBV3-1/TRBV3-2	TGTGCCAGCAGCCAAGATCCTCTACAAGGAGTTATTGAGACCCAGTACTTC	CASSQDPLQGVIETQYF
-	TRBJ2-3	TRBD2	TRBV3-1/TRBV3-2	TGTGCCAGCAGCCCGCGGAGAGGGAGGGCCCGGGGCACAGATACGCAGTATTTT	CASSPRRGRARGTDTQYF
-	TRBJ2-1	TRBD2	TRBV13	TGTGCCAGCAGCAGCGGGAGCTCCTACAATGAGCAGTTCTTC	CASSSGSSYNEQFF
once	TRBJ1-2	TRBD1	TRBV4-1	TGCGCCAGCAGCCAAGAGGGACAGGTTCGCTATGGCTACACCTTC	CASSQEGQVRYGYTF
-	TRBJ2-3	-	TRBV2	TGTGCCAGCATTTCAGGGCGTACAGATACGCAGTATTTT	CASISGRTDTQYF
-	TRBJ1-5	TRBD1	TRBV24-1	TGTGCCACCAGCCGGGACAGGGACAATCAGCCCCAGCATTTT	CATSRDRDNQPQHF
-	TRBJ2-5	-	TRBV28	TGTGCCAGCAGACCGGAGGGGATTGTGGGGACCCAGTACTTC	CASRPEGIVGTQYF
-	TRBJ2-1	TRBD1	TRBV11-2	TGTGCCAGCAGCGCTGACAGGGGACGTAATGAGCAGTTCTTC	CASSADRGRNEQFF
-	TRBJ2-7	-	TRBV5-6	TGTGCCAGCAGCTTGAAGTCAGGGAAGGTCTACGAGCAGTACTTC	CASSLKSGKVYEQYF
-	TRBJ1-2	TRBD1	TRBV15	TGTGCCACCAGCTCTCCGGGACAGCACTATGGCTACACCTTC	CATSSPGQHYGYTF
-	TRBJ2-7	TRBD1	TRBV5-5	TGTGCCAGCAGTGCCCGGACAGGGGGCTCGTTCGAGCAGTACTTC	CASSARTGGSFEQYF
-	TRBJ2-1	TRBD2	TRBV3-1/TRBV3-2	TGTGCCAGCAGCCAAGATCACAGCGGGAGTAAAAATGAGCAGTTCTTC	CASSQDHSGSKNEQFF
-	TRBJ1-2	TRBD1	TRBV19	TGTGCCAGTCGGGACAGGGACGCTAACTATGGCTACACCTTC	CASRDRDANYGYTF
-	TRBJ1-1	-	TRBV28	TGTGCCAGCAGCCCAGCTGGAGAGGACTTCACGAACACTGAAGCTTTCTTT	CASSPAGEDFTNTEAFF
-	TRBJ2-1	-	TRBV9	TGTGCCAGCAGCGTAGCTGAGTACAATGAGCAGTTCTTC	CASSVAEYNEQFF
-	TRBJ2-2	-	TRBV25-1	TGTGCCAGCAGTGACCTTCGTCTAGGTCCGTTCACCGGGGAGCTGTTTTTT	CASSDLRLGPFTGELFF
-	TRBJ2-1	-	TRBV9	TGTGCCAGCAGCGTAGTTCCTAGTCATCTAGGGGGGGCCAGTGAGCAGTTCTTC	CASSVVPSHLGGASEQFF
-	TRBJ2-7	-	TRBV5-1	TGCGCCAGCAGCTCAGGGACAACCGGTGGGTACGAGCAGTACTTC	CASSSGTTGGYEQYF
-	TRBJ1-1	-	TRBV5-1	TGCGCCAGCAGCTTGGCCGAGAGGGCCTACTGGGCTGAAGCTTTCTTT	CASSLAERAYWAEAFF
-	TRBJ2-1	TRBD1	TRBV5-1	TGCGCCAGCAGCGGGCACAGGGGAGTCCCGCCATACAATGAGCAGTTCTTC	CASSGHRGVPPYNEQFF
-	TRBJ2-7	TRBD1	TRBV3-1/TRBV3-2	TGTGCCAGCAGCCACACCGGGACAGGGGGACGCGAGCAGTACTTC	CASSHTGTGGREQYF
-	TRBJ2-3	TRBD2	TRBV6-5	TGTGCCAGCAGTTACTCTGCGGGAGTCGCAGATACGCAGTATTTT	CASSYSAGVADTQYF
-	TRBJ1-2	-	TRBV3-1/TRBV3-2	TGTGCCAGCAGCCCCCAGCCGGGAGGAAACTATGGCTACACCTTC	CASSPQPGGNYGYTF
-	TRBJ2-1	-	TRBV15	TGTGCCACCAGCAGAGAGAATAAGCTCTTCTCCTACAATGAGCAGTTCTTC	CATSRENKLFSYNEQFF
-	TRBJ2-7	TRBD1	TRBV28	TGTGCCAGCAGTTTCCCCGGGACAGGGGAGGGAGAGCAGTACTTC	CASSFPGTGEGEQYF
-	TRBJ2-1	TRBD1	TRBV5-1	TGCGCCAGCAGCTCGGTCCCGGGACAGCAATCAGAGCAGTTCTTC	CASSSVPGQQSEQFF
-	TRBJ1-5	-	TRBV19	TGTGCCAGTAGAAAACAGGTTAGCAATCAGCCCCAGCATTTT	CASRKQVSNQPQHF
-	TRBJ1-2	-	TRBV7-2	TGTGCCAGCAGCTTAGTGCCCGAGACAGCAGCCGCCTATGGCTACACCTTC	CASSLVPETAAAYGYTF
many	TRBJ2-2	TRBD1	TRBV24-1	TGTGCCACCAGTGATTTAGACAGGGACACCGGGGAGCTGTTTTTT	CATSDLDRDTGELFF
-	TRBJ1-2	-	TRBV28	TGTGCCAGCAGCCCCTTACTGAGTCTCTATGGCTACACCTTC	CASSPLLSLYGYTF
-	TRBJ2-1	-	TRBV5-1	TGCGCCAGCAACAGGGAGCATGAGCAGTTCTTC	CASNREHEQFF
-	TRBJ2-5	-	TRBV14	TGTGCCAGCAGCCTCCGGGACTGGTACCAAGAGACCCAGTACTTC	CASSLRDWYQETQYF
-	TRBJ2-1	TRBD2	TRBV11-3	TGTGCCAGCAGCTTAGGGACTAGCGGGAGTTTTGAGCAGTTCTTC	CASSLGTSGSFEQFF
-	TRBJ1-5	TRBD1	TRBV2	TGTGCCAGCGAAAGGACAGGGGGCTTGCAGCCCCAGCATTTT	CASERTGGLQPQHF
-	TRBJ1-5	-	TRBV19	TGTGCACACGGGCCAGGGGGCAATCAGCCCCAGCATTTT	CAHGPGGNQPQHF
-	TRBJ1-2	-	TRBV9	TGTGCCAGCAGCGTAAGCCAGGGAGGTGGCTACACCTTC	CASSVSQGGGYTF
-	TRBJ2-7	TRBD2	TRBV3-1/TRBV3-2	TGTGCCAGCAGCCATCACGGGACTAGCGGGGTTTACGAGCAGTACTTC	CASSHHGTSGVYEQYF
few	TRBJ1-1	TRBD1	TRBV7-9	TGTGCCAGCAGCGTTAGGGCCGGGACAGCGAGTTACACTGAAGCTTTCTTT	CASSVRAGTASYTEAFF
-	TRBJ2-2	TRBD1	TRBV5-1	TGCGCCAGCAGCTTGACAGGGGGTAGGGCCGGGGAGCTGTTTTTT	CASSLTGGRAGELFF
-	TRBJ1-6	-	TRBV3-1/TRBV3-2	TGTGCCAGCAGCCAAGCTGACAGAGCTTCACCCCTCCACTTT	CASSQADRASPLHF